The 28 T cell receptor beta chains below were found in one sample sequenced in a study of T cell repertoires in cytomegalovirus infection. Each CDR3 protein is one row after TCRdb ran MiXCR on the reads. Here the sample spans about 700,000 distinct CDR3 sequences, 30% to 35% being singletons. The antigens of these receptors remain unknown. Here the sequenced sample was cultured PBMCs, taken from culture after CMV antigen stimulation. The source is a human donor in good health (CMV status not recorded). Some clones in this sample may be carry-over from other donors' samples.

The gene calls are TRBV27 and TRBJ1-6, with D hard to call. This CDR3 is built from 14 residues. V was trimmed by 6 bases and J by 9 bases, leaving 15 bases between them. The germline gives CDR1 MNHEY, CDR2 SMNVEV (reference sequence). The CDR3 region has the DNA TGTGCCAGCAGGATTAGAGGCTCGTTTTCACCCCTCCACTTT. Amino acid sequence: CASRIRGSFSPLHF.

The chain recombines TRBV19 with TRBJ2-3; maybe TRBD2 (6 bases). V gave up 7 bases and J gave up 2 bases, with 16 bases separating them. This CDR3 region has 15 residues. In germline, CDR1 is LNHDA, CDR2 SQIVND (reference sequence). The CDR3, as DNA: TGTGCCAGTACCGCCGGTGGGGGGACCACAGATACGCAGTATTTT. It encodes CASTAGGGTTDTQYF.

This rearrangement joins TRBV6-1 to TRBJ2-2; 9 bases line up with TRBD1. The CDR3 is 15 residues long. V dropped 7 bases and J dropped 6; count of bases not matched to a gene: 9. The germline V gene has CDR1 MNHNS and CDR2 SASEGT. The CDR3 coding sequence is TGTGCCAGCAAGGGACAGGGAAATATGGCCGGGGAGCTGTTTTTT. It translates to CASKGQGNMAGELFF.

The chain uses TRBV7-2 and TRBJ2-1; either TRBD1 or TRBD2 may supply D (5 bases each). Germline CDR1 and CDR2: SGHTA and FQGNSA. The CDR3 extends over 18 amino acids. Trimming cost V 3 bases and J 0 bases, with 18 bases left between them. CDR3 protein: CASSFGSPQVSSYNEQFF. The CDR3 DNA sequence: TGTGCCAGCAGCTTTGGGAGCCCACAGGTTAGCTCCTACAATGAGCAGTTCTTC.

V usage is TRBV7-2 and J usage is TRBJ2-1; 7 nucleotides agree with TRBD1. With 1 base clipped from V and 6 bases from J, the junction kept 6 bases outside the gene matches. The germline V gene encodes CDR1 SGHTA and CDR2 FQGNSA. CDR3 size: 15 residues. DNA for the CDR3: TGTGCCAGCAGCTTAGAGCAGGGGGTAGGCAATGAGCAGTTCTTC. This codes for CASSLEQGVGNEQFF.

The chain recombines TRBV6-1 with TRBJ1-5; D may be TRBD1 (5 bases). The CDR3 has 14 amino acids. Per the germline V gene, CDR1 is MNHNS and CDR2 is SASEGT. V was clipped by 11 bases and J by 6 bases, with 20 bases between them. Here the CDR3 DNA reads TGTGCCCGATGGGGGGGTAGCGCAGGTCAGCCCCAGCATTTT. Residues: CARWGGSAGQPQHF.

This clonotype showed up just a few times. The genes are TRBV6-2 or TRBV6-3 and TRBJ2-1, with no clear D. The germline V and J ends were trimmed by 7 bases and 4 bases, with 11 bases remaining between them. CDR1 and CDR2 (germline): MNHEY, SVGEGT. The CDR3 length is 13 residues. The CDR3 loop is CASKSAGYNEQFF. In nucleotides, the CDR3 is TGTGCCAGCAAGTCGGCTGGATACAATGAGCAGTTCTTC.

The sample holds one count of this clonotype. The CDR3 protein is CASSYAGSGLETQYF. The CDR3 DNA is TGTGCCAGCAGTTACGCTGGGAGTGGGCTGGAGACCCAGTACTTC. The chain is built from TRBV6-5 and TRBJ2-5, with D possibly TRBD2 on 5 matching bases. Trimming took 2 bases from V and 5 from J, leaving 15 bases between them. The CDR3 covers 15 residues. CDR1 and CDR2 from the germline V gene are MNHEY and SVGAGI.

This clonotype was detected a few times. This chain links TRBV7-8 with TRBJ2-2; 9 bases map to TRBD2. The V gene end was trimmed by 5 bases and the J gene end by 1 base; junction bases not matched to a gene: 5. The germline CDR1 and CDR2 sequences are SGHVS and FQNEAQ. The CDR3 consists of 16 residues. Here the CDR3 DNA reads TGTGCCAGCAGCACCAGAGCGGGAGGGAACACCGGGGAGCTGTTTTTT. Its protein is CASSTRAGGNTGELFF.

There are a few counts of this clonotype. V is TRBV4-2 and J is TRBJ2-6; 8 bases match TRBD2. The V gene's germline CDR1 is LGHNA and CDR2 YNFKEQ. CDR3 size: 17 residues. V lost 4 bases to trimming and J lost 7 bases; unmatched junction nucleotides: 12. The CDR3 here is CASSRPGGDNHANVLTF. CDR3 in DNA: TGTGCCAGCAGCCGGCCCGGGGGGGATAACCATGCCAACGTCCTGACTTTC.

The gene calls are TRBV7-9 and TRBJ1-1; D remains ambiguous. Trimming pared 2 bases from V and 1 base from J, leaving 5 bases between. Germline V CDR1 and CDR2: SEHNR, FQNEAQ (reference sequence). CDR3 size: 13 residues. CDR3 nucleotides: TGTGCCAGCAGCTTAAAGAAGAACACTGAAGCTTTCTTT. Translation gives CASSLKKNTEAFF.

This clonotype was picked up a small number of times. The chain is built from TRBV6-5 and TRBJ2-7; 8 bases map to TRBD2. The CDR3 has 18 residues. The J segment lost 3 bases and the V segment lost 4 bases, leaving 17 bases of the junction unmatched. From germline, CDR1 is MNHEY and CDR2 SVGAGI. This chain's CDR3 is CASSSGVGGARGHYEQYF. The DNA of the CDR3 is TGTGCCAGCAGTTCGGGGGTCGGGGGGGCCCGGGGCCACTACGAGCAGTACTTC.

This clonotype was seen a few times. The J gene is TRBJ1-2, the V gene TRBV18; weak D call: TRBD1 (6 bases). Germline V gene sequence: CDR1 KGHSH, CDR2 LQKENI. The CDR3 sequence is 15 residues long. Trimming removed 2 bases from V and 2 bases from J, with 12 bases in between. The CDR3 DNA follows: TGTGCCAGCTCACCATCCACAGGGACAAACTATGGCTACACCTTC. Translated: CASSPSTGTNYGYTF.

This sequence joins TRBV10-3 and TRBJ2-5, with 12 bases matching TRBD2. The V and J ends lost 0 bases and 5 bases, in that order; junction bases with no gene match: 7. CDR3 length: 17 amino acids. The germline CDR1 and CDR2 sequences are ENHRY and SYGVKD. The CDR3 region is CAISESQTSGSEETQYF. CDR3 nucleotide sequence: TGTGCCATCAGTGAGTCACAGACTAGCGGGAGTGAGGAGACCCAGTACTTC.

Only a few counts were recorded for this clonotype. V usage is TRBV2 and J usage is TRBJ1-1; weak D call: TRBD1 (6 bases). This CDR3 is built from 13 residues. Looked up from germline, CDR1 is SNHLY and CDR2 is FYNNEI. V was pared by 3 bases and J by 7 bases, with 12 bases between. For the CDR3, the DNA is TGTGCCAGCAGTGACAGGGGCGGAGGTGAAGCTTTCTTT. The encoded protein is CASSDRGGGEAFF.

The chain is built from TRBV6-1 and TRBJ1-2; D is unresolved. Germline V gives CDR1 MNHNS, CDR2 SASEGT. The CDR3 totals 12 residues. V gave up 4 bases and J gave up 8 bases, with 11 bases separating them. Written as DNA, the CDR3 is TGTGCCAGCAGTGGATGGGCTGGCGGCTACACCTTC. Translation: CASSGWAGGYTF.

The table lists this clonotype with a few counts. J is TRBJ1-2 and V is TRBV4-1; D is undetermined. Germline V gene lookup returns CDR1 MGHRA and CDR2 YSYEKL. This CDR3 spans 16 amino acids. Trimming shortened V by 0 bases and J by 5 bases, and 16 bases separated the two germline ends. The CDR3 DNA sequence: TGCGCCAGCAGCCAAGATATGGCTTATACCGAATATGGCTACACCTTC. Translated, it gives CASSQDMAYTEYGYTF.

The J gene is TRBJ2-2, the V gene TRBV2; TRBD2 agrees at 10 bases. Germline assignment: CDR1 SNHLY and CDR2 FYNNEI. Trimming removed 8 bases from V and 4 bases from J; junction bases left unmatched: 7. This CDR3 has 15 residues. The DNA of the CDR3 is TGTGCCAGCCACGCTCGACTAGCGGGCACCGGGGAGCTGTTTTTT. Translated: CASHARLAGTGELFF.

The V gene is TRBV6-1, the J gene TRBJ1-5; the D is unclear. The CDR3 runs 14 residues. V gave up 4 bases and J gave up 10 bases, with 17 bases separating them. Per the germline V gene, CDR1 is MNHNS and CDR2 is SASEGT. The CDR3 region is CASSVRAVDRPQHF. CDR3 nucleotide sequence: TGTGCCAGCAGTGTTAGGGCGGTGGATCGACCCCAGCATTTT.

This clonotype has ten or more counts. V gene TRBV6-5 combines with J gene TRBJ1-4; weak D call: TRBD1 (5 bases). The length of the CDR3 is 14 residues. V was trimmed by 2 bases and J by 8 bases, leaving 12 bases between them. CDR1 MNHEY and CDR2 SVGAGI come from the germline V gene. The CDR3 is CASSYGQGDEKLFF. CDR3 DNA: TGTGCCAGCAGTTACGGGCAGGGAGACGAAAAACTGTTTTTT.

The gene calls are TRBV19 and TRBJ2-2, with TRBD1 matching over 8 bases. CDR3 length: 14 residues. CDR1 is LNHDA, CDR2 SQIVND, per germline (reference sequence). V gave up 7 bases and J gave up 4 bases; unmatched junction bases: 5. This chain's CDR3 is CASTGTGGTGELFF. CDR3 sequence (DNA): TGTGCCAGTACCGGGACAGGTGGCACCGGGGAGCTGTTTTTT.

A few counts support this clonotype. The V and J genes are TRBV11-2 and TRBJ2-3; 7 nucleotides agree with TRBD2. CDR3 size: 15 residues. V lost 6 bases, J lost 5 bases, and 11 bases stayed unmatched. Germline V gene sequence: CDR1 SGHAT, CDR2 FQNNGV. The CDR3 DNA reads as TGTGCCAGCAGTTATACAGGACTAGGCAGAGATACGCAGTATTTT. Residues: CASSYTGLGRDTQYF.

This rearrangement joins TRBV10-3 to TRBJ2-1; 9 bases map to TRBD2. V shed 8 bases and J 5 bases; nucleotides not matched to a gene: 10. The CDR3 sequence is 15 residues long. Germline V lookup: CDR1 ENHRY, CDR2 SYGVKD. The CDR3 DNA is TGTGCCATCCACTACGCGGGAGGGCCGAACAATGAGCAGTTCTTC. As protein: CAIHYAGGPNNEQFF.

This chain links TRBV4-3 with TRBJ2-2; 7 positions match TRBD1. The CDR3 has 14 residues. The germline gives CDR1 LGHNA, CDR2 YSLEER. V dropped 6 bases and J dropped 2; count of bases not matched to a gene: 3. The CDR3 nucleotides read TGCGCCAGCAGGAGGGACAGCAACACCGGGGAGCTGTTTTTT. Encoded protein: CASRRDSNTGELFF.

The genes are TRBV5-5 and TRBJ2-1; D remains unclear. There are 13 residues in the CDR3. Per germline, CDR1 SGHKS and CDR2 YYEKEE (reference sequence). V lost 3 bases and J 3 bases, leaving 7 bases between the germline ends. CDR3 amino acids: CASSWVSYNEQFF. CDR3 nucleotides: TGTGCCAGCAGCTGGGTGAGCTACAATGAGCAGTTCTTC.

This clonotype was picked up a small number of times. The rearrangement links TRBV6-5 to TRBJ1-6; D call uncertain. The CDR3 length is 14 residues. The germline CDR1 and CDR2 sequences are MNHEY and SVGAGI. V lost 0 bases and J 12 bases, leaving 12 bases between the germline ends. The CDR3 sequence is CASSYSKRAGPLHF. The DNA for the CDR3 is TGTGCCAGCAGTTACTCGAAACGGGCTGGACCCCTCCACTTT.

This chain links TRBV6-1 with TRBJ1-5; 9 nucleotides match TRBD1. Per the germline V gene, CDR1 is MNHNS and CDR2 is SASEGT. V was pared by 7 bases and J by 5 bases, with 9 bases of the junction left unmatched. This CDR3 contains 15 residues. CDR3 DNA sequence: TGTGCCAGCATCTCCGACAGGGGGAGTTATCAGCCCCAGCATTTT. Amino acids: CASISDRGSYQPQHF.

This CDR3 reads CASSEDFTGELFF. CDR3 bases: TGTGCCAGCAGCGAGGACTTCACCGGGGAGCTGTTTTTT. The chain recombines TRBV2 with TRBJ2-2, with D perhaps TRBD2 (5 bases). The CDR3 has 13 residues. Germline CDR1 reads SNHLY; CDR2 reads FYNNEI. Trimming left V 6 bases short and J 4 bases short, with 9 bases between.